There are many counts of the clone carrying this TCR beta chain. The source of the sample is a study of Graves' ophthalmopathy and Graves' hyperthyroidism. As the template, RNA transcripts were used to amplify TCR beta CDR3 regions. Second-round multiplex PCR came after first-round RT-PCR with HTBI primers. MiXCR, run by TCRdb on the multiplex PCR reads, gives a single entry per CDR3 protein. The sample has 600,000 to 650,000 distinct CDR3 sequences, about 20% seen once. The authors isolated PBMCs from 8.5 to 10 ml of fresh peripheral blood. Per germline, CDR1 MDHEN and CDR2 SYDVKM. V lost 6 bases, J lost 4 bases, and 13 bases stayed unmatched. The CDR3 extends over 17 amino acids.

The clonotype comes from a woman aged 18-29 years with stable Graves' hyperthyroidism. Some clones in this sample may be carry-over from other donors' samples. J is TRBJ2-2 and V is TRBV28; 8 positions match TRBD1. The sample comprised peripheral blood. CDR3 in amino acids: CASRRMWDRTFTGELFF. The CDR3 coding sequence is TGTGCCAGCAGAAGAATGTGGGACAGGACTTTCACCGGGGAGCTGTTTTTT.